The 15 T cell receptor beta chains listed next were all sequenced from one sample in a study of cytomegalovirus exposure and HLA in healthy donors. 13 Jbeta primers and 60 Vbeta primers were used for the PCR. Assay: immunoSEQ multiplex PCR; the TCRdb copy retains only in-frame clones and omits some. Here the sample table reports fewer than 150,000 clones. Specimen: PBMCs. The receptor source for this set is a woman aged 60-70 years in good health and CMV-seronegative.

The rearrangement uses TRBV7-9 and TRBJ1-1; tentatively, D is TRBD1 (6 bases). This CDR3 comprises 18 residues. The germline gives CDR1 SEHNR, CDR2 FQNEAQ (reference sequence). The germline V and J ends were trimmed by 6 bases and 0 bases, with 23 bases remaining between them. The CDR3 DNA follows: TGTGCCAGCAGGGGCTGGTCCGGACAGCATGCAGTGAACACTGAAGCTTTCTTT. As protein: CASRGWSGQHAVNTEAFF.

As for this clone: Other DNA variants within this sample encode the same CDR3. This chain joins TRBV18 and TRBJ1-1; D call uncertain. Between the trimmed V and J ends, which lost 2 bases and 2 bases, there was a span of 9 bases. Germline CDR1 and CDR2: KGHSH and LQKENI. The CDR3 consists of 14 residues. The CDR3 region has the DNA TGTGCCAGCTCACCATCCCGCGGAAACACTGAAGCTTTCTTT. It is translated as CASSPSRGNTEAFF.

The genes are TRBV6-5 and TRBJ2-5, with D possibly being TRBD1 (6 bases). With the DNA end fitting TRBJ2-7 better, the J assignment may be wrong. In germline, CDR1 is MNHEY, CDR2 SVGAGI. The CDR3 covers 15 residues. The CDR3 region has the DNA TGTGCCAGCAGTTACGGGGGCACGAGCTCCTACGAGCAGTACTTC. Translation: CASSYGGTSSYEQYF.

The chain uses TRBV10-2 and TRBJ2-1; 8 positions match TRBD2. The V segment lost 7 bases and the J segment 0 bases; nucleotides outside the gene matches: 5. Per the germline V gene, CDR1 is WSHSY and CDR2 is SAAADI. CDR3 length: 15 residues. The CDR3 DNA follows: TGCGCCAGCACGGGAGGGCCGCGCTCCTACAATGAGCAGTTCTTC. Translated, it gives CASTGGPRSYNEQFF.

The rearrangement links TRBV11-2 to TRBJ2-2; D is possibly TRBD2 (6 bases). V was cut by 4 bases and J by 3 bases, with 15 bases left in between. This CDR3 is built from 16 residues. Germline CDR1 SGHAT, CDR2 FQNNGV. CDR3 in DNA: TGTGCCAGCAGCTCACAAAGTGCGGGGCACACCGGGGAGCTGTTTTTT. Its protein is CASSSQSAGHTGELFF.

V is TRBV4-2 and J is TRBJ1-1, with 9 positions matching TRBD1. The CDR3 has 17 amino acids. The V and J ends lost 3 bases and 3 bases, in that order; junction bases with no gene match: 11. Per the germline V gene, CDR1 is LGHNA and CDR2 is YNFKEQ. CDR3 in amino acids: CASSHKDRGLGDTEAFF. The CDR3 DNA follows: TGTGCCAGCAGCCATAAGGACAGGGGTCTGGGGGACACTGAAGCTTTCTTT.

The chain joins TRBV5-1 to TRBJ1-1, with 7 bases matching TRBD1. The ends lost 0 bases at V and 8 bases at J; junction bases unmatched: 7. Germline CDR1 and CDR2: SGHRS and YFSETQ. The CDR3 consists of 14 residues. The CDR3 DNA reads TGCGCCAGCAGCTTGGGGGGGACAGAAGGAGAAGCTTTCTTT. Translating it yields CASSLGGTEGEAFF.

The CDR3 DNA is TGTGCCAGCAGTGAAGTGGGGACAGTAAAACATCAGCCCCAGCATTTT. Protein sequence: CASSEVGTVKHQPQHF. V usage is TRBV6-1 and J usage is TRBJ1-5; TRBD1 matches 7 bases. The germline CDR1 and CDR2 sequences are MNHNS and SASEGT. Losses at the gene ends were 1 base for V and 5 bases for J; bases not matched to a gene: 8. The CDR3 loop spans 16 amino acids.

The chain employs TRBV2 and TRBJ1-2; no reliable D call. Germline V gene lookup returns CDR1 SNHLY and CDR2 FYNNEI. V lost 3 bases, J lost 1 base, and 6 bases lay in between. There are 13 residues in the CDR3. CDR3 in DNA: TGTGCCAGCAGTGATAACAATAACTATGGCTACACCTTC. Its translation is CASSDNNNYGYTF.

The chain couples TRBV6-1 to TRBJ1-3; 7 bases agree with TRBD1. The J segment lost 3 bases and the V segment lost 10 bases, leaving 12 bases of the junction unmatched. Germline assignment: CDR1 MNHNS and CDR2 SASEGT. The CDR3 runs 15 residues. The CDR3 here is CATLQGQQLGNTIYF. In DNA, the CDR3 is TGTGCCACTCTTCAGGGACAGCAACTTGGAAACACCATATATTTT.

V gene TRBV11-2 combines with J gene TRBJ1-2, with D possibly TRBD1 on 6 matching bases. Trimming removed 3 bases at V and 3 bases at J, with 8 bases between. The CDR3 has 13 amino acids. The V gene's germline CDR1 is SGHAT and CDR2 FQNNGV. DNA of the CDR3: TGTGCCAGCAGCTTCCCAGGGGACTATGGCTACACCTTC. Protein product: CASSFPGDYGYTF. Full variable domain (outside the CDR3, taken from reference TRBV11-2 and TRBJ1-2): EAGVAQSPRYKIIEKRQSVAFWCNPISGHATLYWYQQILGQGPKLLIQFQNNGVVDDSQLPKDRFSAERLKGVDSTLKIQPAKLEDSAVYLCASSFPGDYGYTFGSGTRLTVV.

The chain recombines TRBV9 with TRBJ1-3; 8 positions agree with TRBD1. The V gene end was trimmed by 3 bases and the J gene end by 2 bases; junction bases not matched to a gene: 4. CDR1 is SGDLS and CDR2 is YYNGEE in the germline V gene. The CDR3 has 15 amino acids. The CDR3 is CASSASTGAGNTIYF. CDR3 in DNA: TGTGCCAGCAGCGCCTCGACAGGGGCTGGAAACACCATATATTTT.

Written as DNA, the CDR3 is TGTGCCAGCAGCCCAAGCCCACTAGCGGGGGTTACCGGGGAGCTGTTTTTT. This sequence encodes CASSPSPLAGVTGELFF. J is TRBJ2-2 and V is TRBV7-3, with 11 bases matching TRBD2. In germline, CDR1 is SGHTA, CDR2 FQGTGA. Trimming removed 5 bases from V and 5 bases from J; junction bases left unmatched: 10. The CDR3 length is 17 residues.

The gene calls are TRBV20-1 and TRBJ1-3; D may be TRBD1 (5 bases). The CDR3 length is 11 residues. CDR1 is DFQATT, CDR2 SNEGSKA, per germline (reference sequence). Trimming took 6 bases from V and 5 from J, leaving 8 bases between them. The CDR3 coding sequence is TGCAGTGCCGGGGGAAGAAACACCATATATTTT. The encoded protein is CSAGGRNTIYF.

The CDR3 DNA reads as TGTGCCAGCAGCTTAGTGGGCCAAGCGGGGGATACGCAGTATTTT. It is translated as CASSLVGQAGDTQYF. The chain is built from TRBV7-8 and TRBJ2-3, with 7 nucleotides matching TRBD2. J gave up 6 bases and V 1 base, and 7 bases lay outside the gene matches. Germline-derived CDR1 and CDR2 are SGHVS and FQNEAQ. This CDR3 region has 15 residues.